A selection of T cell receptor beta chains follows, all from one sample in a study of cytomegalovirus exposure and HLA in healthy donors. Clones were sequenced by immunoSEQ multiplex PCR, and TCRdb holds only the in-frame ones, with some missing. In the table there are 150,000 to 200,000 clones, around 81% of which are singletons. The source material was PBMCs. The receptors were sampled from a woman aged 18-29 years in good health and CMV-seropositive. Both conserved end residues are part of each CDR3. A D gene is named only where the DNA matches it firmly. The listing skips clone size in some rows; elsewhere it reads once, few, many or a size class.

V	D	size	J	CDR3	DNA
TRBV28	-	-	TRBJ1-5	CASSFSSGGAGQPQHF	TGTGCCAGCAGTTTCTCATCGGGGGGCGCCGGTCAGCCCCAGCATTTT
TRBV7-2	-	-	TRBJ2-1	CASSLAVDEQFF	TGTGCCAGCAGCTTAGCGGTAGATGAGCAGTTCTTC
TRBV28	TRBD2	-	TRBJ2-3	CASSLPAASGSTDTQYF	TGTGCCAGCAGTTTACCTGCGGCTAGCGGGAGCACAGATACGCAGTATTTT
TRBV18	-	once	TRBJ1-3	CASSPGQSGNTIYF	TGTGCCAGCTCACCCGGACAGAGCGGAAACACCATATATTTT
TRBV6-5	-	once	TRBJ1-5	CASTRGLNQPQHF	TGTGCCAGCACCCGGGGACTCAATCAGCCCCAGCATTTT
TRBV5-6	-	-	TRBJ1-2	CASSYGSFYGYTF	TGTGCCAGCAGCTACGGGAGTTTCTATGGCTACACCTTC
TRBV29-1	TRBD1	-	TRBJ2-5	CSVTRDSAQETQYF	TGCAGCGTAACCCGGGACAGCGCTCAAGAGACCCAGTACTTC
TRBV6-5	-	-	TRBJ1-5	CASSSRLDTRNQPQHF	TGTGCCAGCAGTTCCCGCTTGGACACCAGAAATCAGCCCCAGCATTTT
TRBV10-2	TRBD2	few	TRBJ2-6	CASSERGGSGANVLTF	TGCGCCAGCAGTGAGCGGGGGGGCTCTGGGGCCAACGTCCTGACTTTC
TRBV11-2	TRBD2	-	TRBJ2-5	CASRTGGQETQYF	TGTGCCAGCAGAACGGGGGGGCAAGAGACCCAGTACTTC
TRBV12-5	-	-	TRBJ1-5	CASGLVQGLVGNQPQHF	TGTGCTAGTGGTTTGGTACAGGGTTTGGTGGGCAATCAGCCCCAGCATTTT
TRBV4-1	TRBD2	-	TRBJ2-3	CASSQALAGQPGGGQYF	TGCGCCAGCAGCCAAGCGCTAGCGGGACAGCCAGGGGGGGGGCAGTATTTT
TRBV2	-	-	TRBJ1-3	CASRPGPGVGNTIYF	TGTGCCAGCAGGCCGGGCCCCGGGGTTGGAAACACCATATATTTT
TRBV6-6	TRBD1	once	TRBJ1-2	CASSYSRTGAFGYTF	TGTGCCAGCAGTTACTCCAGGACAGGGGCTTTTGGCTACACCTTC
TRBV11-2	-	-	TRBJ2-3	CASSLRRHTDTQYF	TGTGCCAGCAGCTTACGCAGGCACACAGATACGCAGTATTTT
TRBV5-4	TRBD1	-	TRBJ2-5	CASRSMGQGVQTQYF	TGTGCCAGCAGGAGTATGGGACAGGGGGTTCAGACCCAGTACTTC
TRBV7-9	TRBD1	-	TRBJ2-3	CSSSFISLTGDPDTQYF	TGTTCCAGCAGCTTTATCTCCTTGACAGGGGATCCAGATACGCAGTATTTT
TRBV2	-	-	TRBJ2-3	CASSASTDTQYF	TGTGCCAGCAGTGCGAGCACAGATACGCAGTATTTT
TRBV4-2	TRBD2	-	TRBJ2-5	CASSLALPGLAGGMETQYF	TGTGCCAGCAGCCTCGCACTTCCGGGACTAGCGGGGGGCATGGAGACCCAGTACTTC
TRBV2	TRBD1	-	TRBJ1-4	CASSDRTGGANPFF	TGTGCCAGCAGTGATAGAACAGGGGGCGCCAACCCGTTTTTT
TRBV18	TRBD2	-	TRBJ2-1	CASSPLLAGDHNEQFF	TGTGCCAGCTCACCTCTTCTAGCGGGGGACCACAATGAGCAGTTCTTC
TRBV18	-	-	TRBJ2-3	CASHPTEGTQYF	TGTGCCAGCCACCCGACCGAGGGTACGCAGTATTTT
TRBV6-4	-	once	TRBJ2-2	CASSDVASGAGELFF	TGTGCCAGCAGTGACGTTGCTAGTGGTGCCGGGGAGCTGTTTTTT
TRBV7-6	-	-	TRBJ2-7	CASSPFATMGHEQYF	TGTGCCAGCAGCCCTTTTGCCACAATGGGCCACGAGCAGTACTTC
TRBV30	TRBD1	-	TRBJ1-2	CAWKGANLWGYTF	TGTGCCTGGAAGGGGGCAAACCTTTGGGGCTACACCTTC
TRBV5-6	TRBD1	-	TRBJ2-2	CASSWTGRSGELFF	TGTGCCAGCAGCTGGACAGGGAGGTCCGGGGAGCTGTTTTTT
TRBV4-1	-	-	TRBJ1-4	CASSQDGTQGLVTNEKLFF	TGCGCCAGCAGCCAAGATGGTACCCAGGGGTTGGTAACTAATGAAAAACTGTTTTTT
TRBV5-6	TRBD2	once	TRBJ2-4	CASSLILAGAKNIQYF	TGTGCCAGCAGCTTGATCCTAGCGGGGGCCAAAAACATTCAGTACTTC
TRBV7-6	-	few	TRBJ2-2	CASSHPSTGELFF	TGTGCCAGCAGCCACCCCAGCACCGGGGAGCTGTTTTTT
TRBV25-1	-	few	TRBJ1-4	CASSYPWNEKLFF	TGTGCCAGCAGCTATCCCTGGAATGAAAAACTGTTTTTT
TRBV19	-	-	TRBJ2-5	CASKGAGTGETQYF	TGTGCCAGTAAGGGAGCGGGGACAGGAGAGACCCAGTACTTC
TRBV6-6	-	-	TRBJ2-6	CAAGNGLTF	TGTGCCGCGGGCAACGGCCTGACTTTC
TRBV6-5	TRBD2	few	TRBJ2-5	CASSDPSGETQYF	TGTGCCAGCAGTGACCCTAGCGGGGAGACCCAGTACTTC
TRBV5-4	-	once	TRBJ2-3	CASSLPGSPTDTQYF	TGTGCCAGCAGCTTGCCGGGTAGCCCCACAGATACGCAGTATTTT
TRBV7-3	-	-	TRBJ1-5	CASSAGWNQPQHF	TGTGCCAGCAGCGCAGGATGGAATCAGCCCCAGCATTTT
TRBV19	TRBD1	few	TRBJ1-1	CASSATGAGDTEAFF	TGTGCCAGTAGTGCCACAGGGGCTGGGGACACTGAAGCTTTCTTT
TRBV5-4	-	-	TRBJ1-1	CASSSGVTEAFF	TGTGCCAGCAGCTCAGGTGTGACTGAAGCTTTCTTT
TRBV30	-	-	TRBJ1-5	CAWSVGLYSNQPQHF	TGTGCCTGGAGTGTTGGGCTTTATAGCAATCAGCCCCAGCATTTT
TRBV27	-	-	TRBJ1-1	CASSWDPGGRDTEAFF	TGTGCCAGCAGCTGGGACCCCGGGGGTAGGGACACTGAAGCTTTCTTT
TRBV4-2	TRBD1	-	TRBJ1-6	CASSPGGSSYNSPLHF	TGTGCCAGCAGCCCAGGGGGTAGCTCCTATAATTCACCCCTCCACTTT
TRBV7-2	TRBD1	-	TRBJ1-6	CASSPGQRNSPLHF	TGTGCCAGCAGCCCGGGACAGCGTAATTCACCCCTCCACTTT
TRBV28	TRBD2	once	TRBJ2-3	CASSRGVLAGTSTDTQYF	TGTGCCAGCAGTCGCGGTGTGTTAGCGGGGACTAGCACAGATACGCAGTATTTT
TRBV5-1	-	-	TRBJ1-4	CASSLTGSEKLFF	TGCGCCAGCAGCTTGACAGGGAGTGAAAAACTGTTTTTT
TRBV4-2	-	-	TRBJ1-1	CASSQDQSLNTEAFF	TGTGCCAGCAGCCAAGATCAATCCCTGAACACTGAAGCTTTCTTT
TRBV19	-	once	TRBJ1-1	CASSIDPPQGFSEAFF	TGTGCCAGTAGTATAGATCCCCCACAGGGATTCAGTGAAGCTTTCTTT
TRBV4-2	-	-	TRBJ1-1	CASSQDPLWNTEAFF	TGTGCCAGCAGCCAAGATCCTCTTTGGAACACTGAAGCTTTCTTT
TRBV2	TRBD1	-	TRBJ1-2	CASRVTGGGYTF	TGTGCCAGCAGGGTGACAGGGGGGGGCTACACCTTC
TRBV28	-	-	TRBJ1-2	CASRLVGVGSGTF	-
TRBV10-1	-	-	TRBJ1-1	CATAGSLGRITEAFF	TGCGCCACCGCGGGGTCCCTTGGGAGGATCACTGAAGCTTTCTTT
TRBV30	-	-	TRBJ1-1	CAWMAISGTEAFF	TGTGCCTGGATGGCGATTTCGGGCACTGAAGCTTTCTTT
TRBV6-1	TRBD1	-	TRBJ2-3	CASSDRDRLTDTQYF	TGTGCCAGCAGTGATCGGGACAGGCTCACAGATACGCAGTATTTT
TRBV6-5	-	-	TRBJ1-5	CASSYSRGISPQHF	TGTGCCAGCAGTTACTCCCGGGGGATTTCGCCCCAGCATTTT
TRBV7-3	TRBD2	-	TRBJ2-5	CASSLAGRGETQYF	TGTGCCAGCAGCTTAGCAGGGAGGGGAGAGACCCAGTACTTC